Below, 4 T cell receptor beta chains from the same sample are listed, as sequenced in a study of T cells after posttransplantation cyclophosphamide. Profiled with immunoSEQ multiplex PCR; TCRdb holds only in-frame clones, not every one. The profile shows approximately 2,000 clones, about 95% of them singletons. Sequencing was performed on naive CD8+ T cells sorted from PBMCs. Receptors were obtained from a woman aged 60-70 years in good health, CMV-negative, and a related stem cell transplant donor.

The V gene is TRBV4-3, the J gene TRBJ1-2, with a tentative D call TRBD1 (6 bases). Germline CDR1 reads LGHNA; CDR2 reads YSLEER. The V end was cut by 4 bases, the J end by 1 base, with 13 bases between. The CDR3 extends over 15 amino acids. CDR3 DNA: TGCGCCAGCAGCCCAGGCACAGGGAATAACTATGGCTACACCTTC. Its translation: CASSPGTGNNYGYTF.

The chain uses TRBV29-1 and TRBJ2-5, with D perhaps matching TRBD2 (7 bases). The CDR3 has 13 residues. In germline, CDR1 is SQVTM, CDR2 ANQGSEA. Trimming left V 7 bases short and J 4 bases short, with 16 bases between. The CDR3 protein is CSAGPGGLETQYF. Here the CDR3 DNA reads TGCAGCGCCGGACCGGGGGGCCTAGAGACCCAGTACTTC.

The chain uses TRBV29-1 and TRBJ1-1; the D is unclear. The CDR3 runs to 14 residues. The germline gives CDR1 SQVTM, CDR2 ANQGSEA. Trimming took off 2 bases at V and 2 bases at J, with 12 bases between the two ends. The CDR3 loop is CSVETPDRNTEAFF. DNA for the CDR3: TGCAGCGTTGAAACCCCTGATAGAAACACTGAAGCTTTCTTT.

V usage is TRBV19 and J usage is TRBJ2-7; 7 bases line up with TRBD1. Germline CDR1 and CDR2: LNHDA and SQIVND (reference sequence). V was pared by 5 bases and J by 2 bases, with 12 bases of the junction left unmatched. This CDR3 is 16 amino acids long. The CDR3 DNA follows: TGTGCCAGTAGTCCCTATCCCGGGACAGCTACCTACGAGCAGTACTTC. This sequence encodes CASSPYPGTATYEQYF.